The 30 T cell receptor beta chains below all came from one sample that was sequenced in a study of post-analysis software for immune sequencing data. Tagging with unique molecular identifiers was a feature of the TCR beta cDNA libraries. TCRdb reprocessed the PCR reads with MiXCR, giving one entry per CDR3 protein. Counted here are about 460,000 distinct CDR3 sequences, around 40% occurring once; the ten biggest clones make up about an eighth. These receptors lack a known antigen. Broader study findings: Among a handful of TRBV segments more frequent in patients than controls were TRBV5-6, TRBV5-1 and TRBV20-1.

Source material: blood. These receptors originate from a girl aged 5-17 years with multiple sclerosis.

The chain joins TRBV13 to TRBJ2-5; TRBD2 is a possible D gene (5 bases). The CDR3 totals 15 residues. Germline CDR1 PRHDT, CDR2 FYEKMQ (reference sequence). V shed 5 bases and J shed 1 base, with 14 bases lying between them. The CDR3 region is CASSARTGIQETQYF. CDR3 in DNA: TGTGCCAGCAGCGCAAGGACGGGGATCCAAGAGACCCAGTACTTC.

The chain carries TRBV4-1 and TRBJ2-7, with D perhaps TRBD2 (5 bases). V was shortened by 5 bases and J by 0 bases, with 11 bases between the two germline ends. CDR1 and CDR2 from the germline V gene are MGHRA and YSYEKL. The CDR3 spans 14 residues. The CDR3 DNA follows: TGCGCCAGCAGCGGTGTCGGGAACTCCTACGAGCAGTACTTC. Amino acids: CASSGVGNSYEQYF.

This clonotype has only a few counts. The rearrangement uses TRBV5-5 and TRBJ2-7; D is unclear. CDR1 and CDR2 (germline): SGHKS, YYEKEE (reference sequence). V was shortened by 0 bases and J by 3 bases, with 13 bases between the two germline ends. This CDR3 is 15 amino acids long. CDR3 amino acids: CASSLAASHYYEQYF. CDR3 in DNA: TGTGCCAGCAGCTTGGCCGCTTCCCACTACTACGAGCAGTACTTC.

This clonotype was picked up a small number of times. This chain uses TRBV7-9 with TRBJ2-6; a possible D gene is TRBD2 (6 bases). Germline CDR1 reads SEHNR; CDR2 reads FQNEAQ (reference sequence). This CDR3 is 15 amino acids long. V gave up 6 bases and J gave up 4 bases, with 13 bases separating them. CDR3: CASRLGGTGANVLTF. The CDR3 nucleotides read TGTGCCAGCAGGCTGGGGGGTACGGGGGCCAACGTCCTGACTTTC. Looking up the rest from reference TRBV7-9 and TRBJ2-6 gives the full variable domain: DTGVSQNPRHKITKRGQNVTFRCDPISEHNRLYWYRQTLGQGPEFLTYFQNEAQLEKSRLLSDRFSAERPKGSFSTLEIQRTEQGDSAMYLCASRLGGTGANVLTFGAGSRLTVL.

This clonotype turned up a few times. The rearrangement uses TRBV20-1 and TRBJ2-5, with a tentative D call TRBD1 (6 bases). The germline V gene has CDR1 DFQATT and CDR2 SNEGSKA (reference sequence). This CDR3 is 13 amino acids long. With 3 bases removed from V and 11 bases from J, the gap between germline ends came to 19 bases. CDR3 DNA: TGCAGTGCTAGGAAGATGACAGGAGTGGGGCAGTACTTC. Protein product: CSARKMTGVGQYF.

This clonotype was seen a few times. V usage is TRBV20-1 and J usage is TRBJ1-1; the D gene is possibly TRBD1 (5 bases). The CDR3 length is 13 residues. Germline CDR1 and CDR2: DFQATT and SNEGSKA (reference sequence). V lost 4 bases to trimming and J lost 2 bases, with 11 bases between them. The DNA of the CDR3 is TGCAGTGCTATCCAGACAGACAACACTGAAGCTTTCTTT. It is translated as CSAIQTDNTEAFF.

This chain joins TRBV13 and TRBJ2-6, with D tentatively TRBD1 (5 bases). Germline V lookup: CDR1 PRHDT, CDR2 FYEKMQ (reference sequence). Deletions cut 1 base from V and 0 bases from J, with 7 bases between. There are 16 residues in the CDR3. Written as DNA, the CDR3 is TGTGCCAGCAGCTTAGAAGGGGACTCTGGGGCCAACGTCCTGACTTTC. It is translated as CASSLEGDSGANVLTF.

In nucleotides, the CDR3 is TGCGCCAGCAGCCAAGGGACAGAGGCCCGCGAGCAGTACTTC. As protein: CASSQGTEAREQYF. This chain uses TRBV4-1 with TRBJ2-7; tentative D call: TRBD1 (6 bases). In germline, CDR1 is MGHRA, CDR2 YSYEKL. CDR3 length equals 14 residues. The ends were cut back, 1 base at V and 6 bases at J, with 13 bases in the middle.

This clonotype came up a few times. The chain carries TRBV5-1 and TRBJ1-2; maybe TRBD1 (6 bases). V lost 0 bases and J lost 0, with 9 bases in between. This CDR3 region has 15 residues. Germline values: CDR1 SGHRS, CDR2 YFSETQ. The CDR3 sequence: CASSLEAGANYGYTF. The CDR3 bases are TGCGCCAGCAGCTTGGAGGCAGGGGCTAACTATGGCTACACCTTC.

The CDR3 protein is CASTLAGLGAQYF. The DNA for the CDR3 is TGTGCCAGCACCCTGGCAGGGTTGGGGGCCCAGTACTTC. V gene TRBV12-3 or TRBV12-4 combines with J gene TRBJ2-5; tentatively, D is TRBD1 or TRBD2 (5 bases each). V gave up 7 bases and J gave up 9 bases, with 18 bases separating them. This CDR3 comprises 13 residues.

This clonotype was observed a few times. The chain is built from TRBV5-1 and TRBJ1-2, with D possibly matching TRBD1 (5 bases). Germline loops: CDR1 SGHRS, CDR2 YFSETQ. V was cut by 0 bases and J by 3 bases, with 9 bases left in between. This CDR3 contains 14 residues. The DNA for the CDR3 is TGCGCCAGCAGCTTGGGAGGGGACTACTATGGCTACACCTTC. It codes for CASSLGGDYYGYTF.

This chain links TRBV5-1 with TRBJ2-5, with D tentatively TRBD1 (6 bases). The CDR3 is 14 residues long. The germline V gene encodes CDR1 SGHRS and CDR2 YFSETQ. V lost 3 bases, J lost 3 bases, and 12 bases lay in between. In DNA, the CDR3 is TGCGCCAGCAGCTCCGGGACAAGGGAAGAGACCCAGTACTTC. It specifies CASSSGTREETQYF.

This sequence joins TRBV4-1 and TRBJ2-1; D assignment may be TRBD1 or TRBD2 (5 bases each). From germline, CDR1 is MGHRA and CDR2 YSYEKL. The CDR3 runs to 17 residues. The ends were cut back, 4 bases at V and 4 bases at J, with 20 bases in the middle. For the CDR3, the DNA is TGCGCCAGCAGCCTCCGGGACCCGGTATTTAGTTACAATGAGCAGTTCTTC. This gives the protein CASSLRDPVFSYNEQFF.

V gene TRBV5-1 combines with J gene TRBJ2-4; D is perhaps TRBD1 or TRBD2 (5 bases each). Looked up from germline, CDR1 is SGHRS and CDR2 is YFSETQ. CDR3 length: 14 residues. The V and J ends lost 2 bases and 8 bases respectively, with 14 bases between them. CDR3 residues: CASSFTGLGDIQYF. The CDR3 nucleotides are TGCGCCAGCAGCTTTACAGGACTCGGAGACATTCAGTACTTC.

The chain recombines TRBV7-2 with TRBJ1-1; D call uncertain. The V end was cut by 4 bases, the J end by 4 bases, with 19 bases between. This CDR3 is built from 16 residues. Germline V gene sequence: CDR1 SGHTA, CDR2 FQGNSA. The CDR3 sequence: CASSSGLTDLGTEAFF. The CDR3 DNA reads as TGTGCCAGCAGCTCGGGCCTAACGGATCTGGGCACTGAAGCTTTCTTT. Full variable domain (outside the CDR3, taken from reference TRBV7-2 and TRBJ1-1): GAGVSQSPSNKVTEKGKDVELRCDPISGHTALYWYRQSLGQGLEFLIYFQGNSAPDKSGLPSDRFSAERTGGSVSTLTIQRTQQEDSAVYLCASSSGLTDLGTEAFFGQGTRLTVV.

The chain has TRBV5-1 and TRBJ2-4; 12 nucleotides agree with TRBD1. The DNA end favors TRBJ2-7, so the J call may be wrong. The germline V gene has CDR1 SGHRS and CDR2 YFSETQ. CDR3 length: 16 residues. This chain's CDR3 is CASSLGGQGAPYEQYF. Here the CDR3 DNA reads TGCGCCAGCAGCTTGGGGGGACAGGGGGCCCCCTACGAGCAGTACTTC.

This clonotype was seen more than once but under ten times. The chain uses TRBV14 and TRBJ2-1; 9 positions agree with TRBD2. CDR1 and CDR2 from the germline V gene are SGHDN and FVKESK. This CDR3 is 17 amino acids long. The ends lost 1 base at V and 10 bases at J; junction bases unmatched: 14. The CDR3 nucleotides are TGTGCCAGCAGCCAAGGATCGCGGGAGGGCCTACCGGGCGAGCAGTTCTTC. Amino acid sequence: CASSQGSREGLPGEQFF. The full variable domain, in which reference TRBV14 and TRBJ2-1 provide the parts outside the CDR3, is EAGVTQFPSHSVIEKGQTVTLRCDPISGHDNLYWYRRVMGKEIKFLLHFVKESKQDESGMPNNRFLAERTGGTYSTLKVQPAELEDSGVYFCASSQGSREGLPGEQFFGPGTRLTVL.

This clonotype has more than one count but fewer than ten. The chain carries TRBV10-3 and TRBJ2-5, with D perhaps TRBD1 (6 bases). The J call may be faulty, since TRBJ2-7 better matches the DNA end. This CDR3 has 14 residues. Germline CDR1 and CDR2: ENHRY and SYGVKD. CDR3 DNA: TGTGCCAGCAGGAACAGGGAAAAAATCTACGAGCAGTACTTC. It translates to CASRNREKIYEQYF.

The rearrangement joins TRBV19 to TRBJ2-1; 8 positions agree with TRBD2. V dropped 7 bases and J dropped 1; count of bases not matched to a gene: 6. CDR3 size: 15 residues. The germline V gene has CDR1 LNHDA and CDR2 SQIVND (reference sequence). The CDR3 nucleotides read TGTGCCAGTATTCTGACTAGCGCATCCTACAATGAGCAGTTCTTC. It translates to CASILTSASYNEQFF.

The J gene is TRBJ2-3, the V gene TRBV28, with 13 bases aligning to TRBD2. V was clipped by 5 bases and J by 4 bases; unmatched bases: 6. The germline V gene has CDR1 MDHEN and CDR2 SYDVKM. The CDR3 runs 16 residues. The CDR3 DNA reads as TGTGCCAGCAGTCTGAGGACTAGCGGGAGATCAGATACGCAGTATTTT. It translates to CASSLRTSGRSDTQYF.

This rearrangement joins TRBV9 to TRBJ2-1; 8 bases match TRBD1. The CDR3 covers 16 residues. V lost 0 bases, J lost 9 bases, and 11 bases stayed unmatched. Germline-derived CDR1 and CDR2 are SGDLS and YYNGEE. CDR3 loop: CASSVEQGALGGEQFF. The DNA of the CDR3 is TGTGCCAGCAGCGTAGAGCAGGGGGCTTTAGGGGGTGAGCAGTTCTTC.

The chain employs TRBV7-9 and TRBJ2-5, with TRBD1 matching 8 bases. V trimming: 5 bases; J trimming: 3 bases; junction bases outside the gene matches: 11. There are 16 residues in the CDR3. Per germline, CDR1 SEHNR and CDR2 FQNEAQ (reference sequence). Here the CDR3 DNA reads TGTGCCAGCAGCCGGCCCCATGGACAGGGTAAAGAGACCCAGTACTTC. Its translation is CASSRPHGQGKETQYF. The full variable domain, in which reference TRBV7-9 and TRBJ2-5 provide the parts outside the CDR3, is DTGVSQNPRHKITKRGQNVTFRCDPISEHNRLYWYRQTLGQGPEFLTYFQNEAQLEKSRLLSDRFSAERPKGSFSTLEIQRTEQGDSAMYLCASSRPHGQGKETQYFGPGTRLLVL.

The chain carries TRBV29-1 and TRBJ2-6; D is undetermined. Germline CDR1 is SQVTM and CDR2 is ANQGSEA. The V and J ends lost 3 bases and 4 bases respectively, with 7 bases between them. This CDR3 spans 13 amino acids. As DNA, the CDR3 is TGCAGCGTTGAGGGCGCCGGGGCCAACGTCCTGACTTTC. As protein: CSVEGAGANVLTF.

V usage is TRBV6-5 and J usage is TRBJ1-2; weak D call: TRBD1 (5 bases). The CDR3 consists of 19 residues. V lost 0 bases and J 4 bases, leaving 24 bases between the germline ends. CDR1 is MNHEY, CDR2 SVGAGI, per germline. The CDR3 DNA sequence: TGTGCCAGCAGTTACTCGATCCGGGGCCGAGGAGCTTCGGGCTATGGCTACACCTTC. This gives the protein CASSYSIRGRGASGYGYTF.

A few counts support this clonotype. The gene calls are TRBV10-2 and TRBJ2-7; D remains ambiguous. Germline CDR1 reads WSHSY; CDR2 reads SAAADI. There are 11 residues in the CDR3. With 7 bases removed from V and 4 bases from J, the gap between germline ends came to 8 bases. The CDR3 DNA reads TGCGCCAGCAAAGGCCTGTACGAGCAGTACTTC. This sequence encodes CASKGLYEQYF.

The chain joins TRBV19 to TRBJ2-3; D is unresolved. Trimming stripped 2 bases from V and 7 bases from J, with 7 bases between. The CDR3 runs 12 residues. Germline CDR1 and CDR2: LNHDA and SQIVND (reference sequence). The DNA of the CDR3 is TGTGCCAGTAGTATATTTGGCTATACGCAGTATTTT. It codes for CASSIFGYTQYF.

CDR3 amino acids: CASSGDSQNIQYF. CDR3 DNA: TGTGCCAGCAGCGGGGACAGTCAAAACATTCAGTACTTC. The chain employs TRBV7-2 and TRBJ2-4, with TRBD1 identical over 7 bases. This CDR3 is 13 amino acids long. Unmatched junction bases numbered 3, after V lost 5 bases and J lost 5 bases. Germline assignment: CDR1 SGHTA and CDR2 FQGNSA.

This CDR3 reads CASTSGRNTGELFF. The CDR3 nucleotides are TGCGCCAGCACCTCGGGACGGAACACCGGGGAGCTGTTTTTT. V usage is TRBV5-1 and J usage is TRBJ2-2; D may be TRBD1 or TRBD2 (5 bases each). The CDR3 is 14 amino acids. In germline, CDR1 is SGHRS, CDR2 YFSETQ. Trimming left V 6 bases short and J 1 base short, with 10 bases between.

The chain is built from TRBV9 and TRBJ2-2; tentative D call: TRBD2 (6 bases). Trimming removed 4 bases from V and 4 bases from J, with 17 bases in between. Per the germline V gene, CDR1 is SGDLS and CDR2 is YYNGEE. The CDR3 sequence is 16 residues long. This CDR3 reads CASSRRGFGVTGELFF. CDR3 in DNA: TGTGCCAGCAGCCGACGGGGGTTCGGAGTCACCGGGGAGCTGTTTTTT.

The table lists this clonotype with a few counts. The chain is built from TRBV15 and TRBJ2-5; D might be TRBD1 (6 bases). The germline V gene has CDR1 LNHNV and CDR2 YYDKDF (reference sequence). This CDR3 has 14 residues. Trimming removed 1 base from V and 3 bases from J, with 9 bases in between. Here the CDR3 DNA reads TGTGCCACCAGCAGAGGCCCAGGGGAAGAGACCCAGTACTTC. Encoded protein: CATSRGPGEETQYF. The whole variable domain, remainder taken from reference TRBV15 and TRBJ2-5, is DAMVIQNPRYQVTQFGKPVTLSCSQTLNHNVMYWYQQKSSQAPKLLFHYYDKDFNNEADTPDNFQSRRPNTSFCFLDIRSPGLGDTAMYLCATSRGPGEETQYFGPGTRLLVL.